One and the same sample provided the 29 T cell receptor beta chains below, sequenced in a study of shared clonotypes between healthy human individuals. The table came from immunoSEQ multiplex PCR; TCRdb's copy has only in-frame clones and leaves some out. This table has some 470,000 clones, approximately 80% appearing once. Sequences were obtained from PBMCs. The receptors here all came from a woman aged 40 to 50 in good health. Some clones in this sample may be carry-over from other donors' samples.

The chain combines TRBV7-2 with TRBJ2-5, with 10 bases lining up with TRBD2. Germline V CDR1 and CDR2: SGHTA, FQGNSA. This CDR3 has 16 amino acids. Losses at the gene ends were 1 base for V and 9 bases for J; bases not matched to a gene: 11. The CDR3 nucleotides read TGTGCCAGCAGCTTAGATCGAACTAGCGGGATGGGGGCCCAGTACTTC. Translating gives CASSLDRTSGMGAQYF. Using reference TRBV7-2 and TRBJ2-5 for the parts outside the CDR3, the full variable domain is GAGVSQSPSNKVTEKGKDVELRCDPISGHTALYWYRQSLGQGLEFLIYFQGNSAPDKSGLPSDRFSAERTGGSVSTLTIQRTQQEDSAVYLCASSLDRTSGMGAQYFGPGTRLLVL.

Concerning this clone: One end of the junction fails to match germline, which may point to a read error. The CDR3 region is CASSLLEGTGFLRVHF. In nucleotides, the CDR3 is TGTGCCAGCAGCTTGTTAGAGGGGACAGGGTTCCTCCGGGTGCATTTT. This rearrangement joins TRBV5-6 to TRBJ2-3; the match to TRBD1 covers 9 bases. The CDR3 spans 16 residues. CDR1 and CDR2 (germline): SGHDT, YYEEEE.

This clone was picked up one time. The V gene is TRBV28, the J gene TRBJ2-5; D remains ambiguous. Germline V gene lookup returns CDR1 MDHEN and CDR2 SYDVKM. V was clipped by 7 bases and J by 5 bases, with 17 bases between them. The CDR3 has 14 residues. In nucleotides, the CDR3 is TGTGCCAGCACGGAGTACCGCCGCGGTGAGACCCAGTACTTC. This codes for CASTEYRRGETQYF.

This clone occurred a few times. The chain is built from TRBV19 and TRBJ1-1; 8 bases agree with TRBD1. Germline V lookup: CDR1 LNHDA, CDR2 SQIVND (reference sequence). The CDR3 runs to 16 residues. Losses at the gene ends were 0 bases for V and 3 bases for J; bases not matched to a gene: 6. The CDR3 DNA sequence: TGTGCCAGTAGTATAGATTTCGGACAGGGTTACACTGAAGCTTTCTTT. It is translated as CASSIDFGQGYTEAFF.

The rearrangement joins TRBV7-9 to TRBJ1-5; D is undetermined. V was pared by 5 bases and J by 4 bases, with 9 bases between. The germline V gene encodes CDR1 SEHNR and CDR2 FQNEAQ (reference sequence). The CDR3 is 13 residues long. CDR3 protein: CASSRLPNQPQHF. The CDR3 nucleotides read TGTGCCAGCAGCAGGCTTCCTAATCAGCCCCAGCATTTT.

This clone was seen a few times. The genes are TRBV2 and TRBJ2-7, with a weak D call TRBD2 (6 bases). The germline CDR1 and CDR2 sequences are SNHLY and FYNNEI. The CDR3 has 14 amino acids. V gave up 7 bases and J gave up 1 base, with 14 bases separating them. As DNA, the CDR3 is TGTGCCAGCAATTACGGGGGTCCTTCCTACGAGCAGTACTTC. Translating gives CASNYGGPSYEQYF.

This rearrangement joins TRBV15 to TRBJ1-2; 10 bases are shared with TRBD1. J gave up 8 bases and V 2 bases, and 11 bases lay outside the gene matches. Germline CDR1 is LNHNV and CDR2 is YYDKDF (reference sequence). This CDR3 spans 16 amino acids. CDR3 region: CATSRIRTGGWEGYTF. Written as DNA, the CDR3 is TGTGCCACCAGCAGAATTAGGACAGGGGGTTGGGAAGGCTACACCTTC.

Only one count was recorded for this clone. The chain is built from TRBV5-1 and TRBJ2-3; D gene uncertain. This CDR3 region has 11 residues. The V and J ends lost 5 bases and 6 bases respectively, with 7 bases between them. Germline V gene lookup returns CDR1 SGHRS and CDR2 YFSETQ. The CDR3 is CASRQVDTQYF. The CDR3 region has the DNA TGCGCCAGCAGGCAAGTGGATACGCAGTATTTT.

The V and J genes are TRBV13 and TRBJ1-2; no clear D. Trimming pared 0 bases from V and 7 bases from J, leaving 18 bases between. Germline-derived CDR1 and CDR2 are PRHDT and FYEKMQ (reference sequence). The CDR3 loop spans 16 amino acids. This chain's CDR3 is CASSLGRWVKRPGYTF. DNA of the CDR3: TGTGCCAGCAGCTTAGGACGGTGGGTGAAACGGCCTGGCTACACCTTC.

The rearrangement joins TRBV7-9 to TRBJ2-5, with TRBD2 matching over 11 bases. Trimming cost V 5 bases and J 4 bases; bases outside gene matches: 6. The CDR3 totals 15 residues. From germline, CDR1 is SEHNR and CDR2 FQNEAQ (reference sequence). CDR3 coding DNA: TGTGCCAGCAGCCTAAATAGCGGGAGGGTAGAGACCCAGTACTTC. Protein sequence: CASSLNSGRVETQYF.

The J gene is TRBJ2-7, the V gene TRBV2; 8 bases match TRBD1. This CDR3 is built from 16 residues. Germline CDR1 is SNHLY and CDR2 is FYNNEI. Trimming cost V 7 bases and J 2 bases; bases outside gene matches: 13. This CDR3 is CASNEVVGQEAYEQYF. The CDR3 DNA is TGTGCCAGCAACGAAGTGGTGGGACAGGAAGCCTACGAGCAGTACTTC.

The chain has TRBV6-1 and TRBJ2-3; weak D call: TRBD1 (6 bases). The CDR3 runs 16 residues. The V end was cut by 4 bases, the J end by 2 bases, with 16 bases between. Germline loops: CDR1 MNHNS, CDR2 SASEGT. The CDR3 here is CASSAWAQGYTDTQYF. CDR3 DNA: TGTGCCAGCAGTGCGTGGGCGCAGGGGTACACAGATACGCAGTATTTT.

This chain links TRBV9 with TRBJ2-3, with 12 nucleotides matching TRBD2. CDR1 and CDR2 from the germline V gene are SGDLS and YYNGEE. V shed 4 bases and J 4 bases; nucleotides not matched to a gene: 7. CDR3 length: 16 amino acids. The CDR3 nucleotides read TGTGCCAGCAGCCCGGGGCTAGCGGGAGGGTCAGATACGCAGTATTTT. Its translation is CASSPGLAGGSDTQYF.

The V and J genes are TRBV27 and TRBJ2-2; D gene ambiguous. The CDR3 totals 12 residues. CDR1 is MNHEY and CDR2 is SMNVEV in the germline V gene (reference sequence). V lost 1 base to trimming and J lost 3 bases, with 0 bases between them. DNA for the CDR3: TGTGCCAGCAGTTTATACACCGGGGAGCTGTTTTTT. Translating gives CASSLYTGELFF.

Points on this clone: Possible read error: a much larger clone is one base away. The chain joins TRBV6-1 to TRBJ2-7, with D perhaps matching TRBD2 (5 bases). Trimming shortened V by 3 bases and J by 3 bases, and 15 bases separated the two germline ends. The CDR3 loop spans 15 amino acids. Germline values: CDR1 MNHNS, CDR2 SASEGT. Written as DNA, the CDR3 is TGTGCCAGCAGTGAGTCCAGGCGGGTGGGCTACGAGCAGTACTTC. Translating it yields CASSESRRVGYEQYF.

J is TRBJ2-5 and V is TRBV19; D gene unclear. Trimming stripped 4 bases from V and 4 bases from J, with 10 bases between. Per the germline V gene, CDR1 is LNHDA and CDR2 is SQIVND (reference sequence). CDR3 length: 13 residues. The chain's CDR3 is CASSTLGGETQYF. CDR3 nucleotides: TGTGCCAGTAGTACTCTCGGCGGAGAGACCCAGTACTTC.

The chain carries TRBV2 and TRBJ2-3; 7 nucleotides agree with TRBD2. V dropped 11 bases and J dropped 1; count of bases not matched to a gene: 3. Germline V CDR1 and CDR2: SNHLY, FYNNEI. CDR3 size: 12 residues. The CDR3 spells CAGAGGTDTQYF. For the CDR3, the DNA is TGTGCCGGGGCGGGAGGCACAGATACGCAGTATTTT. Looking up the rest from reference TRBV2 and TRBJ2-3 gives the full variable domain: EPEVTQTPSHQVTQMGQEVILRCVPISNHLYFYWYRQILGQKVEFLVSFYNNEISEKSEIFDDQFSVERPDGSNFTLKIRSTKLEDSAMYFCAGAGGTDTQYFGPGTRLTVL.

Concerning this clone: This likely traces to a read error, being one base from a far larger clone. As the CDR3 is not closed by the conserved phenylalanine or tryptophan, this likely results from a read error. J is TRBJ2-7 and V is TRBV6-6, with 10 bases identical to TRBD2. CDR3 length equals 16 residues. Germline V gene sequence: CDR1 MNHNY, CDR2 SVGAGI (reference sequence). V gave up 2 bases and J gave up 0 bases; unmatched junction bases: 4. DNA for the CDR3: TGTGCCAGCAGTTACACGGCTAGCGGGAGCTCCTACGAGCAGTACTCC. This sequence encodes CASSYTASGSSYEQYS.

The chain recombines TRBV4-1 with TRBJ2-1; 13 bases match TRBD2. The CDR3 extends over 17 amino acids. V was clipped by 4 bases and J by 6 bases; unmatched bases: 9. Germline CDR1 MGHRA, CDR2 YSYEKL. Here the CDR3 DNA reads TGCGCCAGCAGCCCTCAAGTTAGACTAGCGGGAGGCAATGAGCAGTTCTTC. The encoded protein is CASSPQVRLAGGNEQFF.

This clone was detected once. V and J are TRBV6-6 and TRBJ1-2; D uncertain. Trimming removed 6 bases at V and 7 bases at J, with 18 bases between. This CDR3 is built from 14 residues. Germline CDR1 is MNHNY and CDR2 is SVGAGI (reference sequence). CDR3 DNA: TGTGCCAGCAGACGTCCTGGAGGGCCTATTGGCTACACCTTC. It yields the protein CASRRPGGPIGYTF.

Of note for this clone: This likely stems from a read error, as it lies one base from a far larger clone. In DNA form, the CDR3 reads TGTGCCTGGAGTAGCACGGGAGAAGAGATAATCACAGATACGCAGTATTTT. It codes for CAWSSTGEEIITDTQYF. The chain joins TRBV30 to TRBJ2-3; TRBD2 is a possible D gene (6 bases). Between the trimmed V and J ends, which lost 2 bases and 2 bases, there was a span of 20 bases. The V gene's germline CDR1 is GTSNPN and CDR2 SVGIG (reference sequence). This CDR3 has 17 residues.

The chain has TRBV10-3 and TRBJ1-1; D remains ambiguous. Germline loops: CDR1 ENHRY, CDR2 SYGVKD. The V and J ends lost 6 bases and 5 bases respectively, with 13 bases between them. The CDR3 is 13 amino acids. In DNA form, the CDR3 reads TGTGCCATCAGGGGAGGGAGAGGGACTGAAGCTTTCTTT. It codes for CAIRGGRGTEAFF.

The chain is built from TRBV6-5 and TRBJ2-1; D ambiguous. This CDR3 comprises 13 residues. Germline-derived CDR1 and CDR2 are MNHEY and SVGAGI. V was trimmed by 6 bases and J by 3 bases, leaving 9 bases between them. This chain's CDR3 is CASSHPFYNEQFF. In DNA form, the CDR3 reads TGTGCCAGCAGCCACCCCTTCTACAATGAGCAGTTCTTC.

The J gene is TRBJ1-4, the V gene TRBV9, with a possible D match to TRBD1 (5 bases). The CDR3 extends over 18 amino acids. V was pared by 4 bases and J by 3 bases, with 22 bases between. CDR1 and CDR2 (germline): SGDLS, YYNGEE. The DNA for the CDR3 is TGTGCCAGCAGCCCCCGGTGGGGGTCAGAAGCGGCTAATGAAAAACTGTTTTTT. It translates to CASSPRWGSEAANEKLFF. Based on the CDR3 plus reference TRBV9 and TRBJ1-4, the full variable domain is DSGVTQTPKHLITATGQRVTLRCSPRSGDLSVYWYQQSLDQGLQFLIQYYNGEERAKGNILERFSAQQFPDLHSELNLSSLELGDSALYFCASSPRWGSEAANEKLFFGSGTQLSVL.

The V and J genes are TRBV9 and TRBJ2-1; no clear D. V gave up 0 bases and J gave up 0 bases, with 10 bases separating them. CDR1 and CDR2 from the germline V gene are SGDLS and YYNGEE. The CDR3 is 16 amino acids. This CDR3 is CASSVGFSLSYNEQFF. Written as DNA, the CDR3 is TGTGCCAGCAGCGTAGGTTTCAGCCTCTCCTACAATGAGCAGTTCTTC. Complete variable domain (other parts from reference TRBV9 and TRBJ2-1): DSGVTQTPKHLITATGQRVTLRCSPRSGDLSVYWYQQSLDQGLQFLIQYYNGEERAKGNILERFSAQQFPDLHSELNLSSLELGDSALYFCASSVGFSLSYNEQFFGPGTRLTVL.

This clone was recorded a few times. This chain joins TRBV12-5 and TRBJ2-5; D is possibly TRBD1 (6 bases). The CDR3 runs 13 residues. Trimming left V 3 bases short and J 5 bases short, with 10 bases between. Germline CDR1 and CDR2: LGHNT and FRNRAP. In DNA, the CDR3 is TGTGCTAGTGGTTTTGGGGGCCGGGAGACCCAGTACTTC. This codes for CASGFGGRETQYF. Full variable domain (outside the CDR3, taken from reference TRBV12-5 and TRBJ2-5): DARVTQTPRHKVTEMGQEVTMRCQPILGHNTVFWYRQTMMQGLELLAYFRNRAPLDDSGMPKDRFSAEMPDATLATLKIQPSEPRDSAVYFCASGFGGRETQYFGPGTRLLVL.

The chain's CDR3 is CATSRGVRDNEQFF. The CDR3 DNA sequence: TGTGCCACCAGCCGGGGGGTCAGAGACAATGAGCAGTTCTTC. The chain has TRBV15 and TRBJ2-1; TRBD2 aligns across 7 bases. J was trimmed by 5 bases and V by 5 bases; bases with no gene match: 6. The CDR3 sequence is 14 residues long. Germline V gene lookup returns CDR1 LNHNV and CDR2 YYDKDF (reference sequence). The full variable domain, completed using reference TRBV15 and TRBJ2-1, is DAMVIQNPRYQVTQFGKPVTLSCSQTLNHNVMYWYQQKSSQAPKLLFHYYDKDFNNEADTPDNFQSRRPNTSFCFLDIRSPGLGDTAMYLCATSRGVRDNEQFFGPGTRLTVL.

The genes are TRBV7-9 and TRBJ2-1; no reliable D call. Germline V gene sequence: CDR1 SEHNR, CDR2 FQNEAQ (reference sequence). The CDR3 totals 14 residues. The ends were cut back, 5 bases at V and 0 bases at J, with 8 bases in the middle. CDR3 in amino acids: CASSPRSSYNEQFF. CDR3 nucleotides: TGTGCCAGCAGCCCCCGTAGCTCCTACAATGAGCAGTTCTTC. The full variable domain, with the rest looked up from reference TRBV7-9 and TRBJ2-1, is DTGVSQNPRHKITKRGQNVTFRCDPISEHNRLYWYRQTLGQGPEFLTYFQNEAQLEKSRLLSDRFSAERPKGSFSTLEIQRTEQGDSAMYLCASSPRSSYNEQFFGPGTRLTVL.

With respect to this clone: The same CDR3 can be traced to other DNA sequences in this sample. V usage is TRBV29-1 and J usage is TRBJ2-3; possibly TRBD2 for D (7 bases). Trimming removed 6 bases at V and 3 bases at J, with 13 bases between. Germline assignment: CDR1 SQVTM and CDR2 ANQGSEA. CDR3 length: 13 residues. The CDR3 region has the DNA TGCAGCGTCCTGGGAGGGGGGACAGATACGCAGTATTTT. Its translation: CSVLGGGTDTQYF.